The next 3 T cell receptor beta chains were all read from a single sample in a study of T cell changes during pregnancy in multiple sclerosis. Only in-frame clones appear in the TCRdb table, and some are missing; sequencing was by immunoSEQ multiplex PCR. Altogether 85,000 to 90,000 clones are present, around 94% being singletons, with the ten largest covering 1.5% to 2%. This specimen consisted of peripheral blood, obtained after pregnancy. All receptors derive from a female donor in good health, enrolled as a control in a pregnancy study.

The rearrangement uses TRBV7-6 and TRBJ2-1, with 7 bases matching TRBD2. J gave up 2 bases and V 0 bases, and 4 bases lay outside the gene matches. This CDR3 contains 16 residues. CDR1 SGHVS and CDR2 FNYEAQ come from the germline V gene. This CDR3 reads CASSLAQTSPYNEQFF. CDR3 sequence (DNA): TGTGCCAGCAGCTTAGCCCAGACTAGCCCCTACAATGAGCAGTTCTTC.

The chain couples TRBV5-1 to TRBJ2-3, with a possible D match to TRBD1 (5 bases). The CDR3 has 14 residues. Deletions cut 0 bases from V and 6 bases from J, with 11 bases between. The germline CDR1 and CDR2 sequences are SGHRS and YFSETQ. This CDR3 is CASSLAQGSDTQYF. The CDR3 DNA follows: TGCGCCAGCAGCTTGGCGCAGGGCTCGGATACGCAGTATTTT.

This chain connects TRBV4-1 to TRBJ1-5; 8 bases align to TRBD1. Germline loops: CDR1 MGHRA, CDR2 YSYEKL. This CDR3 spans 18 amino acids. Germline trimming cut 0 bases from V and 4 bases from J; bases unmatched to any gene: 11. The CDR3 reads CASSQDSSRGRRNQPQHF. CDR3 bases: TGCGCCAGCAGCCAAGACTCGAGCAGGGGGCGAAGGAATCAGCCCCAGCATTTT.